The entry below gives a single T cell receptor beta chain sequence along with its context. What it recognizes is unknown. The germline CDR1 and CDR2 sequences are SGHRS and YFSETQ. CDR3 size: 14 residues. Germline trimming cut 4 bases from V and 3 bases from J; bases unmatched to any gene: 6. The data stem from a study of STAT3 mutations in large granular lymphocyte leukemia. Using immunoSEQ multiplex PCR, the repertoire was profiled, and TCRdb retains in-frame clones only, with some absent. The sample holds over 30,000 clones, roughly 86% seen once. General study results and limits: Every T-cell large granular lymphocyte leukemia patient had at least one immunodominant TCR beta clonotype.

Sequenced: peripheral blood mononuclear cells. This chain uses TRBV5-1 with TRBJ2-7, with 8 bases that match TRBD1. The sequence derives from a man in his fifties or sixties with T-cell large granular lymphocyte leukemia. Some clones in this sample may be carry-over from other donors' samples. This chain's CDR3 is CASSQGQANYEQYF. CDR3 coding DNA: TGCGCCAGCAGCCAGGGACAGGCCAACTACGAGCAGTACTTC.